One sample yielded the 21 T cell receptor beta chains listed below, sequenced in a study of naive CD8 T cells in extremely preterm neonates. Preterm samples came from extremely preterm deliveries at 23-27 weeks. Assay: immunoSEQ multiplex PCR; the TCRdb copy retains only in-frame clones and omits some. This table has about 5,000 clones, 90% to 95% appearing once. No antigen has been assigned to these receptors. General study points: Preterm infants showed shorter CDR3s, fewer N additions and less trimming than older groups.

Sequenced input: naive CD8+ T cells from cord blood. Receptors originate from a boy who was born preterm.

This chain joins TRBV29-1 and TRBJ2-7; D remains ambiguous. Per germline, CDR1 SQVTM and CDR2 ANQGSEA. V was cut by 4 bases and J by 4 bases, with 11 bases left in between. The CDR3 has 12 amino acids. The CDR3 nucleotides are TGCAGCGTTGTTTCGCCCGTGTACGAGCAGTACTTC. Translation: CSVVSPVYEQYF.

The chain combines TRBV28 with TRBJ2-1; D gene ambiguous. Germline V gene lookup returns CDR1 MDHEN and CDR2 SYDVKM. V was clipped by 3 bases and J by 0 bases, with 3 bases between them. This CDR3 is 13 amino acids long. The CDR3 reads CASSFPSYNEQFF. The CDR3 DNA sequence: TGTGCCAGCAGTTTCCCCTCCTACAATGAGCAGTTCTTC. Combining the CDR3 with reference TRBV28 and TRBJ2-1 gives the whole variable domain DVKVTQSSRYLVKRTGEKVFLECVQDMDHENMFWYRQDPGLGLRLIYFSYDVKMKEKGDIPEGYSVSREKKERFSLILESASTNQTSMYLCASSFPSYNEQFFGPGTRLTVL.

The chain couples TRBV27 to TRBJ2-3, with D possibly TRBD2 on 5 matching bases. Trimming took 8 bases from V and 0 from J, leaving 15 bases between them. Germline lookup yields CDR1 MNHEY and CDR2 SMNVEV (reference sequence). This CDR3 has 15 residues. The CDR3 spells CASGSGLASTDTQYF. The CDR3 coding sequence is TGTGCCAGCGGATCCGGACTGGCTAGCACAGATACGCAGTATTTT.

The rearrangement links TRBV4-1 to TRBJ1-2, with D perhaps TRBD1 (5 bases). Germline V gene sequence: CDR1 MGHRA, CDR2 YSYEKL. The CDR3 has 13 residues. V dropped 2 bases and J dropped 2 bases, with 6 bases sitting between them. The CDR3 bases are TGCGCCAGCAGCCAAAGGGACAACTATGGCTACACCTTC. Protein: CASSQRDNYGYTF.

The CDR3 nucleotides are TGTGCCAGCAGTTTATCACTAGCGGGCTACGAGCAGTACTTC. Protein: CASSLSLAGYEQYF. The chain joins TRBV27 to TRBJ2-7; the match to TRBD2 covers 9 bases. Unmatched junction bases numbered 0, after V lost 0 bases and J lost 3 bases. Germline V lookup: CDR1 MNHEY, CDR2 SMNVEV (reference sequence). CDR3 length: 14 residues.

The V call is TRBV27, the J call TRBJ2-1; no firm D call. Per germline, CDR1 MNHEY and CDR2 SMNVEV (reference sequence). CDR3 length equals 13 residues. V was clipped by 3 bases and J by 0 bases, with 3 bases between them. CDR3 residues: CASSLSSYNEQFF. The CDR3 DNA follows: TGTGCCAGCAGTTTGAGCTCCTACAATGAGCAGTTCTTC.

The chain is built from TRBV19 and TRBJ2-3, with D maybe TRBD1 (6 bases). The CDR3 totals 13 residues. Between the trimmed V and J ends, which lost 4 bases and 3 bases, there was a span of 8 bases. The germline CDR1 and CDR2 sequences are LNHDA and SQIVND (reference sequence). The CDR3 region is CASSNRDTDTQYF. The CDR3 DNA sequence: TGTGCCAGTAGTAACAGGGATACAGATACGCAGTATTTT.

The rearrangement links TRBV6-1 to TRBJ2-5, with 9 bases that match TRBD2. This CDR3 contains 16 residues. Germline values: CDR1 MNHNS, CDR2 SASEGT. Trimming at V came to 1 base and at J to 7 bases, leaving 10 bases not matched to a gene. CDR3 coding DNA: TGTGCCAGCAGTGAAGGGGGACTAGCAGTTGGTGGGACCCAGTACTTC. Its translation is CASSEGGLAVGGTQYF.

The J gene is TRBJ2-7, the V gene TRBV27; D is possibly TRBD1 (5 bases). V lost 5 bases and J 3 bases, leaving 11 bases between the germline ends. This CDR3 has 13 amino acids. CDR1 and CDR2 from the germline V gene are MNHEY and SMNVEV (reference sequence). As DNA, the CDR3 is TGTGCCAGCAGTCTTGACAGACACTACGAGCAGTACTTC. Translated: CASSLDRHYEQYF.

V is TRBV27 and J is TRBJ2-2, with a weak D call TRBD2 (5 bases). Germline values: CDR1 MNHEY, CDR2 SMNVEV (reference sequence). Deletions cut 2 bases from V and 4 bases from J, with 5 bases between. The CDR3 totals 13 residues. The CDR3 DNA reads as TGTGCCAGCAGTTTAACTAGCACCGGGGAGCTGTTTTTT. Its protein is CASSLTSTGELFF.

The chain employs TRBV6-5 and TRBJ2-1; 14 bases are shared with TRBD2. V dropped 5 bases and J dropped 6; count of bases not matched to a gene: 3. Germline V gene data show CDR1 as MNHEY and CDR2 as SVGAGI. The CDR3 is made up of 15 amino acids. The CDR3 region has the DNA TGTGCCAGCAGTAGACTAGCGGGAGGGATCAATGAGCAGTTCTTC. It codes for CASSRLAGGINEQFF.

J is TRBJ2-2 and V is TRBV19, with a weak D call TRBD1 (7 bases). Trimming removed 10 bases from V and 5 bases from J, with 14 bases in between. Germline-derived CDR1 and CDR2 are LNHDA and SQIVND (reference sequence). This CDR3 comprises 13 residues. CDR3 nucleotide sequence: TGTGCCATCAGGACAGGAGGGACCGGGGAGCTGTTTTTT. Translating it yields CAIRTGGTGELFF.

V usage is TRBV2 and J usage is TRBJ2-3; a weak D match, TRBD1 (6 bases). The CDR3 has 14 amino acids. V lost 10 bases and J 4 bases, leaving 18 bases between the germline ends. Germline V gene data show CDR1 as SNHLY and CDR2 as FYNNEI. The CDR3, as DNA: TGTGCCAACGACGACAGGAGTTATTCAGATACGCAGTATTTT. This gives the protein CANDDRSYSDTQYF.

The chain uses TRBV27 and TRBJ2-2, with 8 bases aligning to TRBD1. J gave up 3 bases and V 7 bases, and 4 bases lay outside the gene matches. CDR1 is MNHEY, CDR2 SMNVEV, per germline (reference sequence). The CDR3 length is 14 residues. The CDR3 loop is CASTDRVDTGELFF. As DNA, the CDR3 is TGTGCCAGCACGGACAGGGTCGACACCGGGGAGCTGTTTTTT.

The table lists this clone with a count of one. The chain links TRBV21-1 to TRBJ2-3; TRBD1, the table's D call, was not compared with the DNA. TRBV21-1 is deemed a pseudogene. The CDR3 has 17 residues. The CDR3 is CASSKQRDRGPGDTQYF. DNA of the CDR3: TGTGCCAGCAGCAAACAGAGAGACAGGGGGCCGGGAGATACGCAGTATTTT.

The V call is TRBV19, the J call TRBJ2-4; 8 nucleotides agree with TRBD2. The CDR3 sequence is 14 residues long. CDR1 and CDR2 (germline): LNHDA, SQIVND (reference sequence). The ends lost 4 bases at V and 3 bases at J; junction bases unmatched: 2. Written as DNA, the CDR3 is TGTGCCAGTAGTACCGGGACTAGCAAAAACATTCAGTACTTC. Protein sequence: CASSTGTSKNIQYF.

The chain recombines TRBV25-1 with TRBJ2-7; possibly TRBD1 for D (6 bases). Germline V gives CDR1 MGHDK, CDR2 SYGVNS. The CDR3 totals 13 residues. The V end was cut by 4 bases, the J end by 2 bases, with 9 bases between. The DNA of the CDR3 is TGTGCCAGCAGTGGTGCAGGGGCCTACGAGCAGTACTTC. This sequence encodes CASSGAGAYEQYF.

The chain links TRBV6-9 to TRBJ2-7; D might be TRBD1 (6 bases). The CDR3 is made up of 13 amino acids. Germline CDR1 MNHGY, CDR2 SVAAGI. Trimming stripped 3 bases from V and 2 bases from J, with 8 bases between. This CDR3 reads CASSYGTTYEQYF. DNA for the CDR3: TGTGCCAGCAGTTACGGGACAACCTACGAGCAGTACTTC.

This chain uses TRBV4-1 with TRBJ2-1; 10 nucleotides match TRBD2. V shed 5 bases, J shed 7 bases, and the junction held 11 bases outside the gene matches. This CDR3 has 16 amino acids. The germline V gene encodes CDR1 MGHRA and CDR2 YSYEKL. The CDR3 loop is CASSFISGRPGNEQFF. CDR3 nucleotides: TGCGCCAGCAGCTTCATTAGCGGGAGGCCAGGGAATGAGCAGTTCTTC.

V gene TRBV7-6 combines with J gene TRBJ1-5; D is perhaps TRBD1 (6 bases). Per the germline V gene, CDR1 is SGHVS and CDR2 is FNYEAQ. This CDR3 is 14 amino acids long. Trimming removed 1 base from V and 2 bases from J, with 6 bases in between. CDR3 in amino acids: CASSLGQGNQPQHF. Here the CDR3 DNA reads TGTGCCAGCAGCTTAGGACAGGGCAATCAGCCCCAGCATTTT.

The rearrangement joins TRBV9 to TRBJ2-1; 9 bases map to TRBD2. Germline V gene lookup returns CDR1 SGDLS and CDR2 YYNGEE. Germline trimming cut 0 bases from V and 7 bases from J; bases unmatched to any gene: 8. The CDR3 is 16 amino acids. In nucleotides, the CDR3 is TGTGCCAGCAGCGTAGTACCCGGGACTAGCAAGAATGAGCAGTTCTTC. It is translated as CASSVVPGTSKNEQFF.